These 16 T cell receptor beta chains share one sample of origin, sequenced in a study of cytomegalovirus exposure and HLA in healthy donors. The study ran its PCR with 60 Vbeta and 13 Jbeta primers. Profiling relied on immunoSEQ multiplex PCR, and the TCRdb table lists in-frame clones only, not all of them. In the table there are hundreds of thousands of clones, around 80% of which are singletons. Sequenced input: PBMCs. Receptors were obtained from a boy aged 5-17 years in good health and CMV-seronegative.

A single count supports this clone. The genes are TRBV5-5 and TRBJ1-5, with 7 bases fitting TRBD1. J was trimmed by 8 bases and V by 2 bases; bases with no gene match: 4. This CDR3 contains 13 residues. Per germline, CDR1 SGHKS and CDR2 YYEKEE (reference sequence). CDR3 nucleotide sequence: TGTGCCAGCAGCTTCACAGGGGCAGAGCCCCAGCATTTT. It encodes CASSFTGAEPQHF.

V is TRBV30 and J is TRBJ1-1; no reliable D call. Per germline, CDR1 GTSNPN and CDR2 SVGIG (reference sequence). Trimming took off 1 base at V and 4 bases at J, with 10 bases between the two ends. The length of the CDR3 is 13 residues. The CDR3 nucleotides are TGTGCCTGGAGTGGGCGGAGGGCCACTGAAGCTTTCTTT. Protein sequence: CAWSGRRATEAFF.

The J gene is TRBJ2-7, the V gene TRBV2; 9 bases align to TRBD2. CDR1 and CDR2 (germline): SNHLY, FYNNEI. CDR3 length: 16 residues. With 0 bases clipped from V and 3 bases from J, the junction kept 6 bases outside the gene matches. The CDR3 loop is CASSEALGLAGYEQYF. CDR3 coding DNA: TGTGCCAGCAGTGAAGCGCTGGGACTAGCAGGCTACGAGCAGTACTTC.

J is TRBJ2-2 and V is TRBV7-9; 9 positions match TRBD1. Germline trimming cut 5 bases from V and 4 bases from J; bases unmatched to any gene: 5. Germline V lookup: CDR1 SEHNR, CDR2 FQNEAQ (reference sequence). The CDR3 contains 15 residues. The CDR3 region has the DNA TGTGCCAGCAGCAGGGACAGGGCGGCCACCGGGGAGCTGTTTTTT. Protein: CASSRDRAATGELFF.

V and J are TRBV6-1 and TRBJ1-2; D possibly corresponds to TRBD1 (5 bases). The CDR3 runs to 12 residues. Germline CDR1 and CDR2: MNHNS and SASEGT. The V gene lost 10 bases and the J gene lost 5 bases, with 14 bases spanning the gap. As DNA, the CDR3 is TGTGCCACACAAGATACAGGATATGGCTACACCTTC. Protein product: CATQDTGYGYTF.

This clone was observed a few times. This chain joins TRBV6-5 and TRBJ1-4; D unresolved. The CDR3 covers 14 residues. Germline V gives CDR1 MNHEY, CDR2 SVGAGI. V was cut by 7 bases and J by 2 bases, with 11 bases left in between. The CDR3 spells CASKITGTNEKLFF. The CDR3 DNA sequence: TGTGCCAGCAAGATTACGGGGACTAATGAAAAACTGTTTTTT.

The V and J genes are TRBV2 and TRBJ1-2; D is perhaps TRBD1 (6 bases). Germline V lookup: CDR1 SNHLY, CDR2 FYNNEI. Trimming removed 4 bases from V and 0 bases from J, with 12 bases in between. The CDR3 length is 15 residues. As DNA, the CDR3 is TGTGCCAGCAGTGCGGAACAGGGTGCTAACTATGGCTACACCTTC. Its translation is CASSAEQGANYGYTF.

This chain uses TRBV15 with TRBJ2-7; TRBD1 might be the D (5 bases). The CDR3 covers 16 residues. Germline assignment: CDR1 LNHNV and CDR2 YYDKDF (reference sequence). Deletions cut 3 bases from V and 4 bases from J, with 19 bases between. This CDR3 reads CATSRLTASTRYEQYF. CDR3 coding DNA: TGTGCCACCAGCAGGTTGACAGCCTCAACAAGATACGAGCAGTACTTC.

V gene TRBV5-1 combines with J gene TRBJ1-6; D remains unclear. The germline CDR1 and CDR2 sequences are SGHRS and YFSETQ. This CDR3 has 16 residues. Trimming cost V 1 base and J 0 bases, with 8 bases left between them. CDR3 residues: CASSLRVDSYNSPLHF. The CDR3 DNA follows: TGCGCCAGCAGCTTGCGAGTAGACTCCTATAATTCACCCCTCCACTTT.

The chain employs TRBV7-9 and TRBJ2-7; tentatively, D is TRBD1 (6 bases). Trimming left V 3 bases short and J 2 bases short, with 8 bases between. The germline CDR1 and CDR2 sequences are SEHNR and FQNEAQ (reference sequence). This CDR3 has 13 residues. In nucleotides, the CDR3 is TGTGCCAGCAGCTTGGGACACCCCTACGAGCAGTACTTC. Encoded protein: CASSLGHPYEQYF.

The rearrangement links TRBV7-8 to TRBJ2-7, with 7 bases lining up with TRBD2. The trim removed 5 bases at V and 0 bases at J, leaving 7 bases unmatched. This CDR3 is built from 15 residues. Germline values: CDR1 SGHVS, CDR2 FQNEAQ. CDR3 sequence reads: CASSTPSGASYEQYF. The CDR3 coding sequence is TGTGCCAGCAGCACGCCGAGCGGGGCCTCCTACGAGCAGTACTTC.

This clone was picked up a small number of times. The genes are TRBV5-5 and TRBJ1-2; 7 bases fit TRBD1. V dropped 3 bases and J dropped 6; count of bases not matched to a gene: 11. Germline CDR1 and CDR2: SGHKS and YYEKEE (reference sequence). This CDR3 has 15 residues. As DNA, the CDR3 is TGTGCCAGCAGCTCGGATATCAGGGGGGCTGATGGCTACACCTTC. This codes for CASSSDIRGADGYTF.

The V and J genes are TRBV9 and TRBJ1-3; TRBD1 matches at 8 bases. This CDR3 is built from 15 residues. Germline CDR1 reads SGDLS; CDR2 reads YYNGEE. V lost 4 bases to trimming and J lost 4 bases; unmatched junction nucleotides: 7. This CDR3 is CASSYRTGPGNTIYF. CDR3 nucleotides: TGTGCCAGCAGCTATAGGACAGGGCCCGGAAACACCATATATTTT.

This rearrangement joins TRBV29-1 to TRBJ2-7; D may be TRBD2 (5 bases). The CDR3 contains 13 residues. Between the trimmed V and J ends, which lost 3 bases and 1 base, there was a span of 10 bases. Germline V gene data show CDR1 as SQVTM and CDR2 as ANQGSEA. CDR3 protein: CSVDSVSSYEQYF. The CDR3 DNA reads as TGCAGCGTTGATAGCGTATCTTCCTACGAGCAGTACTTC.

The rearrangement links TRBV7-2 to TRBJ1-1; D perhaps matches TRBD1 (5 bases). With 4 bases removed from V and 0 bases from J, the gap between germline ends came to 12 bases. Per germline, CDR1 SGHTA and CDR2 FQGNSA. The CDR3 consists of 15 residues. The CDR3 DNA follows: TGTGCCAGCAGCTCTCGGTCAGGGATGAACACTGAAGCTTTCTTT. Translation gives CASSSRSGMNTEAFF.

The CDR3 region is CASSQPSGQNSPLHF. CDR3 DNA sequence: TGTGCCAGCAGCCAACCCTCGGGACAGAATTCACCCCTCCACTTT. The V and J genes are TRBV7-2 and TRBJ1-6; 7 bases fit TRBD1. Germline V lookup: CDR1 SGHTA, CDR2 FQGNSA. V shed 5 bases, J shed 7 bases, and the junction held 8 bases outside the gene matches. This CDR3 contains 15 residues.